This TCR beta chain was identified during a study of PD-1 blockade in classical Hodgkin lymphoma. Some clones are missing from TCRdb's copy, which holds only in-frame ones; the method was immunoSEQ multiplex PCR. This sample has about 16,000 clones, with 90% found just once. Time point of the sample: newly diagnosed, previously untreated cHL patient sample. This TCR was sampled from a human donor with classical Hodgkin lymphoma. Sequences were obtained from peripheral blood mononuclear cells (PBMCs).

In DNA, the CDR3 is TGTGCCATCAGTCTCTGGGACACAAACACCGGGGAGCTGTTTTTT. Its translation: CAISLWDTNTGELFF. V and J are TRBV10-3 and TRBJ2-2; tentative D call: TRBD1 (6 bases). Germline V CDR1 and CDR2: ENHRY, SYGVKD. V lost 5 bases and J lost 2, with 12 bases in between. This CDR3 has 15 residues.